The source of this T cell receptor beta chain is a study of neoadjuvant anti-PD-1 for oral cavity cancer. Study overall: Patients mostly received three to four biweekly nivolumab doses at 3 mg/kg before surgery.

With respect to this clone: Its specificity is unknown.

V was pared by 3 bases and J by 2 bases, with 7 bases between. The V gene's germline CDR1 is ENHRY and CDR2 SYGVKD. The CDR3 contains 13 residues. Overall study results and limits: Non-responders to neoadjuvant nivolumab had significantly more clonal PBMC T cells than responders.

This table comes from immunoSEQ multiplex PCR, and its TCRdb copy is limited to in-frame clones, with some not included. Of around 34,000 clones listed, 80% to 90% are singletons. This TCR came from a person aged 35 to 85 with oral cavity squamous cell carcinoma. Specimen: PBMCs, collected before nivolumab (anti-PD-1) treatment. The chain couples TRBV10-3 to TRBJ1-1; no definite D call. The CDR3 protein is CAISEQSNTEAFF. The CDR3 bases are TGTGCCATCAGTGAACAGAGCAACACTGAAGCTTTCTTT.